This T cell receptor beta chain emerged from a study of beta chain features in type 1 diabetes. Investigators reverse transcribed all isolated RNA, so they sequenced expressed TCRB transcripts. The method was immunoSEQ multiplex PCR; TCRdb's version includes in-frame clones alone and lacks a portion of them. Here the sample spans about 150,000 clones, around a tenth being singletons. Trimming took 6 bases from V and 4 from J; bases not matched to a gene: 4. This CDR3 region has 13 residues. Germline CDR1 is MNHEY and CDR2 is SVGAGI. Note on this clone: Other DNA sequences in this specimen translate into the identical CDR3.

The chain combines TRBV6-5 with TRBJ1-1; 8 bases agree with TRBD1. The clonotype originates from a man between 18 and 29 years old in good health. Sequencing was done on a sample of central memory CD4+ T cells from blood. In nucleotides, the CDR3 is TGTGCCAGCAGACCCCAGGGGGCCACTGAAGCTTTCTTT. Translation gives CASRPQGATEAFF.